A selection of T cell receptor beta chains follows, all from one sample in a study of cytomegalovirus exposure and HLA in healthy donors. Measured with immunoSEQ multiplex PCR; TCRdb has only the in-frame clones, and not every one. The repertoire consists of roughly 330,000 clones, with roughly 87% occurring once and the leading ten covering over 1%. Sequencing was carried out using PBMCs. The receptors here all came from a woman aged 30 to 39 in good health and CMV-seropositive. The CDR3 runs from the conserved cysteine through the conserved F or W. The order of the fields is V gene, J gene, clone size, D gene, CDR3 protein, CDR3 DNA. The D gene is left open where the match is weak. Clone sizes are given selectively: once, few, many, or a class where the clone is expanded.

TRBV2	TRBJ2-3	-	TRBD1	CASGGQGIFTDTQYF	TGTGCCAGCGGGGGACAGGGTATCTTCACAGATACGCAGTATTTT
TRBV11-1	TRBJ2-1	-	-	CASSPSRLVTSNEQFF	TGTGCCAGCAGCCCAAGCCGGCTTGTCACGTCCAATGAGCAGTTCTTC
TRBV28	TRBJ1-1	-	-	CASSLPDSSLMNTEAFF	TGTGCCAGCAGTTTACCCGACAGCTCTCTGATGAACACTGAAGCTTTCTTT
TRBV7-8	TRBJ1-2	-	TRBD1	CASSSEGARANYGYTF	TGTGCCAGCAGCTCGGAGGGGGCGAGAGCTAACTATGGCTACACCTTC
TRBV30	TRBJ2-7	-	-	CAWSVLSKYEQYF	TGTGCCTGGAGTGTCCTTAGTAAGTACGAGCAGTACTTC
TRBV5-1	TRBJ2-3	-	-	CASSLQGTDTQYF	TGCGCCAGCAGCTTGCAAGGAACAGATACGCAGTATTTT
TRBV9	TRBJ1-2	-	TRBD1	CASSLTSGGSYGYTF	TGTGCCAGCAGCCTTACCTCAGGGGGTTCCTATGGCTACACCTTC
TRBV6-5	TRBJ2-1	-	-	CASSYSPSSTGEQFF	TGTGCCAGCAGTTACTCCCCTTCCTCGACGGGTGAGCAGTTCTTC
TRBV9	TRBJ2-6	-	-	CASSVVGSGANVLTF	TGTGCCAGCAGCGTAGTAGGCTCTGGGGCCAACGTCCTGACTTTC
TRBV5-1	TRBJ2-5	-	TRBD2	CASSLLTSGIEETQYF	TGCGCCAGCAGCCTATTGACTAGCGGGATAGAAGAGACCCAGTACTTC
TRBV2	TRBJ2-2	-	TRBD1	CASRSNRGGTGELFF	TGTGCCAGCAGATCGAACAGGGGTGGGACCGGGGAGCTGTTTTTT
TRBV6-1	TRBJ2-1	-	TRBD1	CASREQGVNEQFF	TGTGCCAGCAGGGAACAGGGGGTCAATGAGCAGTTCTTC
TRBV28	TRBJ1-1	-	-	CASSLVGLPATEAFF	TGTGCCAGCAGTTTAGTCGGCCTCCCCGCCACTGAAGCTTTCTTT
TRBV5-1	TRBJ2-3	-	-	CASSLGGSDTQYF	TGCGCCAGCAGCTTGGGGGGATCGGATACGCAGTATTTT
TRBV19	TRBJ1-1	-	-	CASSRHPRRNTEAFF	TGTGCCAGTAGTCGACACCCAAGGCGGAACACTGAAGCTTTCTTT
TRBV28	TRBJ1-2	-	-	CASTSGFQGYTF	TGTGCCAGCACTTCAGGGTTTCAGGGCTACACCTTC
TRBV29-1	TRBJ1-5	-	TRBD1	CSVVGTGSNQPQHF	TGCAGCGTGGTAGGGACAGGAAGCAATCAGCCCCAGCATTTT
TRBV9	TRBJ2-3	-	-	CASSVEVDHTQYF	TGTGCCAGCAGCGTAGAGGTAGACCATACGCAGTATTTT
TRBV5-4	TRBJ1-1	few	-	CASSLVAGDEAFF	TGTGCCAGCAGCTTGGTGGCAGGGGATGAAGCTTTCTTT
TRBV30	TRBJ2-7	-	-	CAWSVGTYSYEQYF	TGTGCCTGGAGTGTTGGGACCTACTCCTACGAGCAGTACTTC
TRBV19	TRBJ1-2	-	-	CASSHKSRGRPPYGYTF	TGTGCCAGTAGTCACAAATCGAGGGGCAGGCCCCCCTATGGCTACACCTTC
TRBV27	TRBJ1-4	few	-	CASSLGAWGGLFF	TGTGCCAGCAGCCTAGGGGCATGGGGGGGACTGTTTTTT
TRBV7-9	TRBJ1-6	few	-	CASSLSNSPLHF	TGTGCCAGCAGCTTAAGTAATTCACCCCTCCACTTT
TRBV6-6	TRBJ2-7	-	-	CASSPSGGNTYEQYF	TGTGCCAGCAGTCCCTCGGGGGGCAACACCTACGAGCAGTACTTC
TRBV7-9	TRBJ2-1	-	TRBD2	CASSLAGLAVGSSYNEQFF	TGTGCCAGCAGCTTAGCGGGACTAGCGGTGGGTAGCTCCTACAATGAGCAGTTCTTC
TRBV20-1	TRBJ1-2	-	-	CSASSPDGYTF	TGCAGTGCTAGCTCCCCGGACGGCTACACCTTC
TRBV9	TRBJ2-1	-	TRBD2	CASSDPKLAGHVSEQFF	TGTGCCAGCAGCGACCCCAAACTAGCGGGACATGTTAGTGAGCAGTTCTTC
TRBV30	TRBJ2-7	few	-	CAWSAGRHRSYEQYF	TGTGCCTGGAGTGCCGGACGGCACCGTTCCTACGAGCAGTACTTC
TRBV4-3	TRBJ2-7	few	TRBD2	CASRQALAGQTYEQYF	TGCGCCAGCAGGCAAGCCCTAGCGGGACAGACTTACGAGCAGTACTTC
TRBV7-7	TRBJ1-2	-	-	CASSPLVGGYGYTF	TGTGCCAGCAGCCCCCTCGTAGGGGGCTATGGCTACACCTTC
TRBV27	TRBJ2-7	-	TRBD2	CASSLTTSRVYEQYF	TGTGCCAGCAGTTTAACGACTAGCAGAGTTTACGAGCAGTACTTC
TRBV27	TRBJ1-4	-	-	CASSPTRGGNEKLFF	TGTGCCAGCAGTCCAACTAGAGGGGGAAATGAAAAACTGTTTTTT
TRBV15	TRBJ1-5	-	-	CATSTRANSGQPQHF	TGTGCCACCAGCACCCGGGCCAACAGCGGTCAGCCCCAGCATTTT
TRBV5-6	TRBJ2-3	-	TRBD2	CASSRTSAGAYTDTQYF	TGTGCCAGCAGTCGGACCTCCGCGGGAGCGTACACAGATACGCAGTATTTT
TRBV15	TRBJ1-4	-	TRBD1	CATSRDHLRQGAVYEKLFF	TGTGCCACCAGCAGAGATCATCTTCGGCAGGGGGCCGTTTACGAAAAACTGTTTTTT
TRBV6-6	TRBJ2-2	-	-	CASSWGRTGELFF	TGTGCCAGCAGCTGGGGACGCACCGGGGAGCTGTTTTTT
TRBV4-2	TRBJ1-3	-	-	CASSQAQGAGNTIYF	TGTGCCAGCAGCCAAGCACAGGGCGCTGGAAACACCATATATTTT
TRBV7-2	TRBJ2-1	-	-	CASSSPGDGAFF	TGTGCCAGCAGCTCCCCGGGGGACGGGGCGTTCTTC